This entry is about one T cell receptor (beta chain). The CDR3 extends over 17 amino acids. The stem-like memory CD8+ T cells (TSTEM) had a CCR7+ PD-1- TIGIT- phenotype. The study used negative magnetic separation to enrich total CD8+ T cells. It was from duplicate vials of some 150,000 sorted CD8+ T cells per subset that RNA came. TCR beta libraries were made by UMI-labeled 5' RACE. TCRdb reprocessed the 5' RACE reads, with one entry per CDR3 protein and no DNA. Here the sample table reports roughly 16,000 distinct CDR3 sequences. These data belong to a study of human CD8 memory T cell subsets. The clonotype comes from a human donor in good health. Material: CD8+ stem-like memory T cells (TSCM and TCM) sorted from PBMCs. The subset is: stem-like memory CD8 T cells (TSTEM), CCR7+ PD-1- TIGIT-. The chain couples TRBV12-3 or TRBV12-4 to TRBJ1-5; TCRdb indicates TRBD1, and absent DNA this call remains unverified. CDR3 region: CASSIGTGNPRNQPQHF.